This T cell receptor (beta chain) was retrieved from a study of T cell responses to AZD1222 COVID-19 vaccine. Whole-study context: Second doses that came at about 4 or about 12 weeks were put together.

Assay: immunoSEQ multiplex PCR; the TCRdb copy retains only in-frame clones and omits some. The table shows around 100,000 clones, with 89% occurring only once. CDR1 and CDR2 from the germline V gene are SEHNR and FQNEAQ (reference sequence). The CDR3 sequence is 13 residues long. The V end was cut by 5 bases, the J end by 4 bases, with 9 bases between. Turning to this clone: The antigen is undetermined. The identical CDR3 is also encoded by other nucleotide sequences in the sample.

Overall study results and limits: Baseline serology detected seropositivity in only a handful of AZD1222 recipients. Donors were chiefly white British, with a greater number of females, and clonal diversity was perhaps underestimated. Increases in Spike-specific TCR breadth and depth were seen after two AZD1222 doses.

Here the sequenced sample was peripheral blood, taken on day 0 of AZD1222 vaccination. This rearrangement joins TRBV7-9 to TRBJ1-5; D might be TRBD1 (6 bases). This clonotype originated in an adult in good health. Written as DNA, the CDR3 is TGTGCCAGCAGCCGACAGGAAAATCAGCCCCAGCATTTT. As protein: CASSRQENQPQHF.